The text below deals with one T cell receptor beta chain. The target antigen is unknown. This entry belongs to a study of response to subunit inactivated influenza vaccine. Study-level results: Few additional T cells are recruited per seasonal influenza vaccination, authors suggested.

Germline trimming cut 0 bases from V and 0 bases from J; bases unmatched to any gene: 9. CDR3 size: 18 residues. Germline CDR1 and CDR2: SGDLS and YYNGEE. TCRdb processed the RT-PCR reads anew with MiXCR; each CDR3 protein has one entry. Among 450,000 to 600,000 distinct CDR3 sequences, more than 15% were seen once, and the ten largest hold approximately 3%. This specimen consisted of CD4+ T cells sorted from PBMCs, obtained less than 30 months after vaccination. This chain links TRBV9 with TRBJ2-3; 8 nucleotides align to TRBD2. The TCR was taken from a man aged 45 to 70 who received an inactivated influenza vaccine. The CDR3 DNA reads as TGTGCCAGCAGCGTAGGTCCCTATACTAGCGGTAGCACAGATACGCAGTATTTT. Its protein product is CASSVGPYTSGSTDTQYF.